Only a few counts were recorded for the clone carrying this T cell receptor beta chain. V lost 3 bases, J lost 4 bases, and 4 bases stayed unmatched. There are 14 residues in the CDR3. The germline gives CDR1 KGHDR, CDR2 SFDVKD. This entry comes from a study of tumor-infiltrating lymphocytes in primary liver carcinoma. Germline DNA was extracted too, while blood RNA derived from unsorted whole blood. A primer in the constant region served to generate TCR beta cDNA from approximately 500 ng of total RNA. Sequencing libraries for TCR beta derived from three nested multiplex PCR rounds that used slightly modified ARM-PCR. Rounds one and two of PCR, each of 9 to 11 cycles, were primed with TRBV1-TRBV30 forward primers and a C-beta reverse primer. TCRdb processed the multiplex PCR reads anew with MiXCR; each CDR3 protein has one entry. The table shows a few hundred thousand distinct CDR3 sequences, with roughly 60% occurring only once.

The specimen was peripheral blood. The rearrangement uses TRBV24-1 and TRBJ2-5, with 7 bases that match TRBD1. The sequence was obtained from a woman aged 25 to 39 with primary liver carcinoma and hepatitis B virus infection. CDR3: CATSDPTGTETQYF. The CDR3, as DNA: TGTGCCACCAGTGATCCGACAGGGACAGAGACCCAGTACTTC.